The 8 T cell receptor beta chains listed next were all sequenced from one sample in a study of shared clonotypes between healthy human individuals. TCRdb's copy holds only in-frame clones and misses some; the assay was immunoSEQ multiplex PCR. The sample includes more than 450,000 clones, approximately 79% of them seen just once. Sequencing was performed on PBMCs. The receptors stem from a woman aged 40 to 50 in good health. Some clones in this sample may be carry-over from other donors' samples.

This clone showed up just a few times. This rearrangement joins TRBV20-1 to TRBJ2-3; no clear D gene. V was shortened by 3 bases and J by 5 bases, with 6 bases between the two germline ends. The CDR3 spans 11 residues. CDR1 and CDR2 from the germline V gene are DFQATT and SNEGSKA (reference sequence). The CDR3 protein is CSASPEDTQYF. The CDR3 DNA reads as TGCAGTGCTAGCCCAGAAGATACGCAGTATTTT.

The CDR3 DNA reads as TGTGCCAGCAGACCGACAGCCTCTGGAAACACCATATATTTT. Its translation is CASRPTASGNTIYF. This sequence joins TRBV6-1 and TRBJ1-3, with D perhaps matching TRBD1 (5 bases). Trimming cost V 6 bases and J 0 bases, with 9 bases left between them. Germline CDR1 and CDR2: MNHNS and SASEGT. CDR3 length equals 14 residues.

This chain uses TRBV19 with TRBJ2-7; D is possibly TRBD1 (5 bases). V lost 3 bases and J lost 6, with 12 bases in between. The CDR3 contains 13 residues. Germline CDR1 reads LNHDA; CDR2 reads SQIVND (reference sequence). The CDR3 nucleotides are TGTGCCAGTAGTATGTGGCAGGGCGGCGAGCAGTACTTC. Protein product: CASSMWQGGEQYF.

This sequence joins TRBV6-5 and TRBJ2-2, with D unresolved. Per the germline V gene, CDR1 is MNHEY and CDR2 is SVGAGI. The CDR3 spans 13 residues. Trimming removed 7 bases from V and 3 bases from J, with 9 bases in between. CDR3 coding DNA: TGTGCCAGCAAAACTGGTGACACCGGGGAGCTGTTTTTT. It codes for CASKTGDTGELFF.

The DNA of the CDR3 is TGCGCCAGCAGCTTGGGGGAATCAGAGGTTACCTACGAGCAGTACTTC. Its translation is CASSLGESEVTYEQYF. The chain is built from TRBV5-1 and TRBJ2-7; D gene unclear. V was clipped by 0 bases and J by 2 bases, with 15 bases between them. In germline, CDR1 is SGHRS, CDR2 YFSETQ. This CDR3 is built from 16 residues.

The chain carries TRBV28 and TRBJ2-3; D call uncertain. This CDR3 is 14 amino acids long. Trimming stripped 7 bases from V and 2 bases from J, with 13 bases between. The V gene's germline CDR1 is MDHEN and CDR2 SYDVKM. CDR3 in DNA: TGTGCCAGCAATTCCCCAGGAGACACAGATACGCAGTATTTT. It translates to CASNSPGDTDTQYF.

This rearrangement joins TRBV6-5 to TRBJ2-1; TRBD1 matches 9 bases. Trimming took 2 bases from V and 9 from J; bases not matched to a gene: 8. Germline V gene lookup returns CDR1 MNHEY and CDR2 SVGAGI. This CDR3 region has 15 residues. The CDR3 DNA is TGTGCCAGCAGTTACGGGACAGGGTTCGTGCTTGAGCAGTTCTTC. The encoded protein is CASSYGTGFVLEQFF.

The CDR3 loop is CASSGRGTGELFF. CDR3 DNA sequence: TGTGCCAGCAGTGGGCGGGGCACCGGGGAGCTGTTTTTT. V gene TRBV6-1 combines with J gene TRBJ2-2; tentative D call: TRBD2 (6 bases). Trimming pared 4 bases from V and 4 bases from J, leaving 7 bases between. The germline V gene encodes CDR1 MNHNS and CDR2 SASEGT. The CDR3 is made up of 13 amino acids.